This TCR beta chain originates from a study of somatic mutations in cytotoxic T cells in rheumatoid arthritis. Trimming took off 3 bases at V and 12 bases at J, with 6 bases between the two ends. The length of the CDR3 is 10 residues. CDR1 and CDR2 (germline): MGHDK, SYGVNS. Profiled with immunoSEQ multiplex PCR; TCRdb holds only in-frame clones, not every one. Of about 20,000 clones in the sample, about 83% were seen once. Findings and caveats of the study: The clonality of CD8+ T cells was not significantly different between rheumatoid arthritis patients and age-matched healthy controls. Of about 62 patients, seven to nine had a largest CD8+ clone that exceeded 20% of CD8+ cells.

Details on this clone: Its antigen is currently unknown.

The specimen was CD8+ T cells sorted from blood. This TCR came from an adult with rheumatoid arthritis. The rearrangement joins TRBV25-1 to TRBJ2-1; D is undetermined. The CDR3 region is CASSDDWQFF. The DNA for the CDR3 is TGTGCCAGCAGTGATGACTGGCAGTTCTTC.